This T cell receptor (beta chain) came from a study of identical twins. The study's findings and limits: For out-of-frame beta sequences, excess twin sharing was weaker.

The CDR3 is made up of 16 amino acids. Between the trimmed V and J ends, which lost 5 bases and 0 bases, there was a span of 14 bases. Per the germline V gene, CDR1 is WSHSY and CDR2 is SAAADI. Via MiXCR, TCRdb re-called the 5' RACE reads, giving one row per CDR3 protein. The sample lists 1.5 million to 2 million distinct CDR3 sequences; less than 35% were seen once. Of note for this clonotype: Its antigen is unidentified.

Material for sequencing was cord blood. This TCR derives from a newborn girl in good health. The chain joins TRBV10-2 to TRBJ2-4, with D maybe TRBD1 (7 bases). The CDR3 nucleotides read TGCGCCAGCAGTCTCAGGGGGGCTCCAGCCAAAAACATTCAGTACTTC. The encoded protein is CASSLRGAPAKNIQYF.